A selection of T cell receptor beta chains follows, all from one sample in a study of regulatory T cells in long-lasting Graves disease. TCRdb redid the calling of the multiplex PCR reads with MiXCR, one entry per CDR3 protein. The top ten clones hold roughly 13% of a sample with hundreds of thousands of distinct CDR3 sequences, around a fifth of them seen once. Sequencing used peripheral blood mononuclear cells (PBMCs), obtained when the disease was refractory, from a patient treated with antithyroid drugs. The receptors here all came from a female donor with Graves disease. The CDR3 runs from the conserved cysteine through the conserved F or W. D genes are given only for firm matches. A clone size is listed for some rows: how often the clone was seen (once, few, many), or a class if it is expanded.

-	many	TRBJ1-2	TRBV2	TGTGCCAGCAGTGAAGCGCTTCGAGACTCGGGCTACACCTTC	CASSEALRDSGYTF
-	-	TRBJ2-7	TRBV9	TGTGCCAGCAGCGACGGGAACGAGCAGTACTTC	CASSDGNEQYF
TRBD2	-	TRBJ2-5	TRBV24-1	TGTGCCACCAGTGACTGGACTAGTACGGAGACCCAGTACTTC	CATSDWTSTETQYF
-	few	TRBJ1-3	TRBV11-1	TGTGCCAGCAGCTTAGGAACGCGCCCGAGCTCTGGAAACACCATATATTTT	CASSLGTRPSSGNTIYF
-	many	TRBJ2-7	TRBV10-3	TGTGCCATCGCCTGGGACGCCTCCTACGAGCAGTACTTC	CAIAWDASYEQYF
-	few	TRBJ1-1	TRBV19	TGTGCCAGTAGTATTTTAATGGGGGGGGGGCGAAACACTGAAGCTTTCTTT	CASSILMGGGRNTEAFF
-	few	TRBJ2-7	TRBV11-2	TGTGCCAGCAGAAGGACTGCAGCCTACGAGCAGTACTTC	CASRRTAAYEQYF
-	many	TRBJ1-4	TRBV28	TGTGCCAGCAGCCCTCCCTTCCGGGACGAAAAACTGTTTTTT	CASSPPFRDEKLFF
TRBD1	many	TRBJ2-2	TRBV28	TGTGCCAGCAGTTTCAGGGGGCGAGGCGGGGAGCTGTTTTTT	CASSFRGRGGELFF
-	-	TRBJ1-5	TRBV28	TGTGCCAGCCTCCCGGGAGGGGGGCAGCCCCAGCATTTT	CASLPGGGQPQHF
-	few	TRBJ2-2	TRBV9	TGTGCCAGCAGCGCGGGACTTCAGAACACCGGGGAGCTGTTTTTT	CASSAGLQNTGELFF
TRBD1	many	TRBJ1-2	TRBV29-1	TGCAGCGGACAGGGCGCGGACTATGGCTACACCTTC	CSGQGADYGYTF
-	many	TRBJ1-6	TRBV20-1	TGCAGTGCCGCCCGGGGTGGCTTGTTGAATTCACCCCTCCACTTT	CSAARGGLLNSPLHF
TRBD1	-	TRBJ1-1	TRBV27	TGTGCCAGCACCAAGACAGGGGGCTTTGAAGCTTTCTTT	CASTKTGGFEAFF
-	-	TRBJ2-2	TRBV7-2	TGTGCCAGCAGCTTAGAAGAGGGAATCGGGGAGCTGTTTTTT	CASSLEEGIGELFF
-	-	TRBJ2-7	TRBV19	TGTGCCAGTAGTATGGGAGACAGTGGCTACGAGCAGTACTTC	CASSMGDSGYEQYF
TRBD1	few	TRBJ1-4	TRBV6-1	TGTGCCAGCGCGTCCGGGACAGTGAATGAAAAACTGTTTTTT	CASASGTVNEKLFF
-	few	TRBJ1-6	TRBV2	TGTGCCAGCAGTTTTTCTTTTCGGAGGGAAGGTTCACCCCTCCACTTT	CASSFSFRREGSPLHF
-	-	TRBJ2-7	TRBV3-1	TGTGCCAGCAGCCCACTCGCACCAGAAGGAGGCGAGCAGTACTTC	CASSPLAPEGGEQYF
-	few	TRBJ1-5	TRBV20-1	TGCAGTGTGGGGGAGGGAAATCAGCCCCAGCATTTT	CSVGEGNQPQHF
TRBD1	-	TRBJ1-1	TRBV27	TGTGCCAGCAGCTCACACCTCGGACAGGGGTACACTGAAGCTTTCTTT	CASSSHLGQGYTEAFF
TRBD2	many	TRBJ2-1	TRBV20-1	TGCAGTGCTAGAGTTCAACTAGCGGGAGTAGGGTACAATGAGCAGTTCTTC	CSARVQLAGVGYNEQFF
-	-	TRBJ2-1	TRBV7-8	TGTGCCAGCAGCCCCACTAGGGTGGGGAATGAGCAGTTCTTC	CASSPTRVGNEQFF
-	many	TRBJ1-1	TRBV6-1	TGTGCCAGTTCACGGACAGCCAATAATGAAGCTTTCTTT	CASSRTANNEAFF
-	many	TRBJ1-1	TRBV10-3	TGTGCCATCAGTAAAGAAGGGAACACTGAAGCTTTCTTT	CAISKEGNTEAFF
TRBD2	-	TRBJ2-1	TRBV15	TGTGCCACCAGCACCCTAGGGGTGAGGGTAGCGGGGGGCATCTACAATGAGCAGTTCTTC	CATSTLGVRVAGGIYNEQFF
-	few	TRBJ2-1	TRBV7-9	TGTGCCAGCAGCTTAGCGTTGGGAAGCGAGACTTACAATGAGCAGTTCTTC	CASSLALGSETYNEQFF
TRBD1	few	TRBJ2-7	TRBV6-1	TGTGCCACCCGACAGGGGTCCTACGAGCAGTACTTC	CATRQGSYEQYF
-	many	TRBJ2-2	TRBV12-3/TRBV12-4	TGTGCCAGCAGTTTACGGAGGGCCGAAGCCGGGGAGCTGTTTTTT	CASSLRRAEAGELFF
-	-	TRBJ1-1	TRBV6-2/TRBV6-3	TGTGCCAGCAGGGGCGAAGCGAGAATTTTGAACACTGAAGCTTTCTTT	CASRGEARILNTEAFF
-	many	TRBJ1-1	TRBV12-3/TRBV12-4	TGTGCCAGCAGTTTAGATGGCAGGGTGGGGGCTGAAGCTTTCTTT	CASSLDGRVGAEAFF